The entry below describes one T cell receptor beta chain. Only in-frame clones appear in the TCRdb table, and some are missing; sequencing was by immunoSEQ multiplex PCR. This table holds about 60,000 clones, roughly 95% found once. This specimen belongs to a study of control samples from healthy donors and cancer patients. The CDR3 runs 10 residues. Germline loops: CDR1 SGHRS, CDR2 YFSETQ. V lost 9 bases, J lost 4 bases, and 7 bases lay in between. The TCR comes from a woman aged 18-29 years in good health. The sample taken for sequencing was blood. The gene calls are TRBV5-1 and TRBJ2-5; D is undetermined. The CDR3 here is CAIIGETQYF. CDR3 nucleotide sequence: TGCGCCATCATAGGAGAGACCCAGTACTTC. Filled out from reference TRBV5-1 and TRBJ2-5, the complete variable domain reads KAGVTQTPRYLIKTRGQQVTLSCSPISGHRSVSWYQQTPGQGLQFLFEYFSETQRNKGNFPGRFSGRQFSNSRSEMNVSTLELGDSALYLCAIIGETQYFGPGTRLLVL.